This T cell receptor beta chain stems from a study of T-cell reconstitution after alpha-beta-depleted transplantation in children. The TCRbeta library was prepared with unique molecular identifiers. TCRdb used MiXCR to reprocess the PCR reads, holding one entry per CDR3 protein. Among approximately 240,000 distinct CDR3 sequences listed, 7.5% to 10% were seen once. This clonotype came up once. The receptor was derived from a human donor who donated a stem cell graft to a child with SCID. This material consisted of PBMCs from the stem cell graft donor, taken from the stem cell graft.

The CDR3 here is CASSPPVTRDTDTQYF. The CDR3, as DNA: TGTGCCAGCTCACCACCCGTGACAAGAGACACAGATACGCAGTATTTT. The chain combines TRBV18 with TRBJ2-3; D gene unclear. The V end lost 0 bases, the J end lost 2 bases, and 12 bases lay between the germline ends. CDR1 and CDR2 (germline): KGHSH, LQKENI. There are 16 residues in the CDR3.